This T cell receptor (beta chain) was identified in a study of vaccination and CD4 T cells after COVID-19. Overall study: Participants were given two doses of BNT162b2 or mRNA-1273 vaccine.

V shed 2 bases and J shed 1 base, with 11 bases lying between them. The CDR3 is 15 residues long. Germline assignment: CDR1 ENHRY and CDR2 SYGVKD. An Oncomine TCR Beta short-read assay was used to sequence the DNA from cultured CD4+ T cells. TCRdb fed the PCR reads into MiXCR, producing one record per CDR3 protein. In the table there are more than 15,000 distinct CDR3 sequences, 25% to 40% of which are singletons. With regard to this clonotype: Its antigen is still unknown.

The treatment: approximately nine-day PBMC culture with coronavirus spike peptide pools or control peptides (ViraFEST assay). Study observations and caveats: For convalescent patients, 304 of the 307 vaccine-specific clones analyzed were classified as spike mono-reactive.

This clonotype originated in a human donor with COVID-19. The V call is TRBV10-3, the J call TRBJ2-5, with D maybe TRBD1 (5 bases). The sample comprised cultured CD4+ T cells from blood. The CDR3, as DNA: TGTGCCATCAGTGAGCCTAGGGGAACCCAAGAGACCCAGTACTTC. It specifies CAISEPRGTQETQYF.